This T cell receptor (beta chain) stems from a study of blood T cell repertoires in COVID-19. Unmatched junction bases numbered 12, after V lost 5 bases and J lost 3 bases. Germline assignment: CDR1 WNHNN and CDR2 SYGVQD (reference sequence). This CDR3 contains 18 residues. Here immunoSEQ multiplex PCR was the method, and the copy in TCRdb shows in-frame clones only, minus some. The table has 20,000 to 25,000 clones, roughly 85% seen once; the top ten hold about 9.3%. This TCR came from a human donor with active COVID-19. The donor label of this sample is uncertain. The chain joins TRBV10-1 to TRBJ2-1, with TRBD1 matching 11 bases. The specimen sequenced was peripheral blood. The CDR3 spells CASSTGTGGLGRYNEQFF. The CDR3 DNA reads TGCGCCAGCAGTACCGGGACAGGGGGTCTCGGACGCTACAATGAGCAGTTCTTC.